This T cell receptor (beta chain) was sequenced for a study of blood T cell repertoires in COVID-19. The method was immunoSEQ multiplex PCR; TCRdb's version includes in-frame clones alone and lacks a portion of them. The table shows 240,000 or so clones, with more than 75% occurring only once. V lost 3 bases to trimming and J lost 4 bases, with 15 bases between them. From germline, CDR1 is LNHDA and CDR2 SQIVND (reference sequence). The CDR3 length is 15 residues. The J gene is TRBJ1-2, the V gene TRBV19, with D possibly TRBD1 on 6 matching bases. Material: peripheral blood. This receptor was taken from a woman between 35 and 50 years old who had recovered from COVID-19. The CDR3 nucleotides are TGTGCCAGTAGTATGTCGGGGGGCAGGGGCTATGGCTACACCTTC. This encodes CASSMSGGRGYGYTF.